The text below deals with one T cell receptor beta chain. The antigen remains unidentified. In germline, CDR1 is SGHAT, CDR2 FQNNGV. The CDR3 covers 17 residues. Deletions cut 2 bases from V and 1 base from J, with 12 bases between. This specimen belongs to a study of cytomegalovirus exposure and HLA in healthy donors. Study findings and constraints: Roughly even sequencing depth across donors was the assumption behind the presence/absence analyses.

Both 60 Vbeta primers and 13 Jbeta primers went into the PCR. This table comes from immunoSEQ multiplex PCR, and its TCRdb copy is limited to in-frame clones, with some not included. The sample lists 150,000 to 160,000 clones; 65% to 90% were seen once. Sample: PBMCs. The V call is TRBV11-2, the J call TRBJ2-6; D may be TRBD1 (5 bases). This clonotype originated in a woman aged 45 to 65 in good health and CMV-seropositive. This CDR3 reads CASSLLGDSSGANVLTF. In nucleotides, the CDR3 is TGTGCCAGCAGCTTACTCGGTGACAGTTCTGGGGCCAACGTCCTGACTTTC.